This T cell receptor beta chain comes out of a study of T cells in Graves' hyperthyroidism and ophthalmopathy. The overall study: Pretreatment peripheral blood was obtained at initial diagnosis.

This clonotype was observed at least ten times. TCR beta CDR3 regions were amplified from RNA transcripts. The HTBI primer set drove a first-round RT-PCR of the TCR CDR3. TCRdb reprocessed the multiplex PCR reads via MiXCR and lists one record per CDR3 protein. Of more than 500,000 distinct CDR3 sequences listed, roughly 14% were seen once; the top ten hold about 4%. This clonotype was sampled from a woman between 40 and 50 years old with Graves' ophthalmopathy. Sequencing used blood.

CDR3 loop: CASSGDRATGELFF. Here the CDR3 DNA reads TGTGCCAGCAGTGGAGACAGGGCCACCGGGGAGCTGTTTTTT. This rearrangement joins TRBV6-1 to TRBJ2-2, with 7 bases identical to TRBD1. Germline V gene sequence: CDR1 MNHNS, CDR2 SASEGT. The length of the CDR3 is 14 residues. Losses at the gene ends were 4 bases for V and 4 bases for J; bases not matched to a gene: 3.